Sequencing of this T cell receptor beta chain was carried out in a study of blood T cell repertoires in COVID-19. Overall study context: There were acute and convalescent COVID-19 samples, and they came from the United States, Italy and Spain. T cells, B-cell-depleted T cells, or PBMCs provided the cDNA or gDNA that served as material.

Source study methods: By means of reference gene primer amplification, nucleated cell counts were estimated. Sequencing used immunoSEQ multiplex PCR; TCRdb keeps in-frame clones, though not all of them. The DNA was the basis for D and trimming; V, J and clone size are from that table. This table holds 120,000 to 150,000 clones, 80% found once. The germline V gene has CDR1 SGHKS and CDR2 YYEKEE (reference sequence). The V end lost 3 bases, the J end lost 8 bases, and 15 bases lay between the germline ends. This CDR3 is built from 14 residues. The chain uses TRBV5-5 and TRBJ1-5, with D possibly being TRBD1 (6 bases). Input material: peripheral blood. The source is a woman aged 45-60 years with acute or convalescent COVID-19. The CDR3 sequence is CASSSGTTKEPQHF. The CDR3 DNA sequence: TGTGCCAGCAGCTCCGGGACAACAAAGGAGCCCCAGCATTTT.